This T cell receptor beta chain was retrieved from a study of shared clonotypes between healthy human individuals (TCRdb year 2020). For the study in its entirety: A couple of women and a few men aged 18 to 49 years were included in the cohort. Leukapheresis yielded between about 0.9 and 9.5 billion PBMCs per donor. To estimate repertoire size and how much clonotypes are shared between individuals, the study performed deep sequencing of blood TCR repertoires from roughly five healthy adults. For each donor, CD4 naive and CD4 memory were each given three plates, CD8 naive was given two plates, and CD8 memory was given one plate. Different laboratories and diverse techniques were used to prepare libraries and sequence TCR repertoires, to increase sequencing depth and limit assay-specific biases. What the study reported, not specific to this receptor: The small number of donors limited the genetic and exposure-history diversity represented. Rarefaction of sorted-subset datasets indicated incomplete sequencing despite the large sequencing depth. Across a handful of donors, approximately 5% of naive CD4, around 3.5% of naive CD8, 2% to 2.5% of memory CD4, and about 0.44% of memory CD8 clonotypes were shared. Naive subsets generally had larger estimated clonotype richness than memory subsets. Only blood was sampled, and tissue TCR repertoires likely differ from those in blood. Compared with non-shared clonotypes, the clonotypes found in all four sorted-subset donors had higher generation probabilities. Pairwise subsampling led to the expectation that sequencing depth would affect the degree of clonotype sharing among donors.

Using the deep immunoSEQ assay, TCR CDR3 regions were amplified from genomic DNA by multiplex PCR. For each cell subset, the extracted genomic DNA was distributed evenly across all wells of several immunoSEQ 96-well plates, and each plate served as one replicate. For sorted subsets, approximately 0.2 ug of genomic DNA, equivalent to around 29,000 T cell genomes, went into each replicate PCR. Purified libraries were measured with a Qubit 3.0 fluorometer, size-checked on a Bioanalyzer 2100, and measured again with the KAPA Library Quantification kit. Each immunoSEQ 96-well plate was sequenced on its own single-read 150-cycle Illumina NextSeq 550 flow cell. Per the original workflow: The immunoSEQ output contained only junctional sequences without quality scores, so filtering could not match that applied to full-length reads. Sequences were annotated with PyIR, a Python wrapper for IgBLAST v1.9, and V/J genes and CDR3 were assigned using IMGT germline references. Reads were removed for weak V/J assignments (E-value above 1e-6), missing CDR3, stop codons, out-of-frame junctions, or ambiguous translated residues. V3J clonotypes were defined by identical inferred V gene, J gene, and CDR3 amino acid sequence. To compute the percentage overlap between repertoires, the number of shared unique clonotypes was divided by the size of the smaller repertoire. Richness of each repertoire was evaluated using RTK rarefaction, the Chao1 estimator, and Recon v2.1 estimates of unobserved clonotypes. For all TCRbeta clonotypes obtained by the gDNA method from several donors, generation probabilities were computed with OLGA. TCRdb retrieved this table from immuneACCESS and kept in-frame rearrangements only. Not all clones are present; in checked studies, unresolved V genes account for under half, and no reason is known for the remainder. V, J and clone size are taken as reported in that table, and D and trimming were inferred from the DNA itself. The sample yields some 2 million clones; around 95% were counted once. Approximately 0.13% of the sample belongs to the ten largest clones.

Healthy HIV-negative adults with no recently reported acute infections or vaccinations were included as donors. All donors were Caucasian adults living in Nashville, Tennessee, USA. CD4+ T cells were enriched through magnetic negative selection, after which naive cells were positively selected on CD45RA and the remaining negative fraction served as the memory subset. Blood was collected by leukapheresis, and PBMCs were isolated by Ficoll-Histopaque density gradient centrifugation and then cryopreserved in liquid nitrogen vapor phase. Purity and quantity of every magnetically sorted T cell population were checked by analytical flow cytometry. From each sorted fraction, genomic DNA was isolated and quantified by UV absorbance on a Nanodrop 2000c. At the junction V is shortened by 7 bases and J by 5 bases, with 18 bases in between. The CDR3, cysteine through phenylalanine, is 14 amino acids long. Solely the CDR3 DNA is kept, with 42 bases framed from the first base. The germline V gene (reference sequence) sets CDR1 to LNHDA and CDR2 to SQIVND.

Comments on this clone: Its antigen is unknown. Base qualities are not provided; no much larger clone lies one nucleotide away.

This clonotype was obtained from a man between 18 and 29 years old in good health. Recombination joined TRBV19 with TRBJ2-7; the D gene is perhaps TRBD1, on 7 matching bases. Source material: naive CD4+ T cells sorted from blood. This specimen's cell subset or site label, per the study, means: CD45RA+ positively selected. The CDR3 reads CASKSPGGSNEQYF. The nucleotide sequence is given as TGTGCCAGTAAATCCCCAGGGGGGTCTAACGAGCAGTACTTC.